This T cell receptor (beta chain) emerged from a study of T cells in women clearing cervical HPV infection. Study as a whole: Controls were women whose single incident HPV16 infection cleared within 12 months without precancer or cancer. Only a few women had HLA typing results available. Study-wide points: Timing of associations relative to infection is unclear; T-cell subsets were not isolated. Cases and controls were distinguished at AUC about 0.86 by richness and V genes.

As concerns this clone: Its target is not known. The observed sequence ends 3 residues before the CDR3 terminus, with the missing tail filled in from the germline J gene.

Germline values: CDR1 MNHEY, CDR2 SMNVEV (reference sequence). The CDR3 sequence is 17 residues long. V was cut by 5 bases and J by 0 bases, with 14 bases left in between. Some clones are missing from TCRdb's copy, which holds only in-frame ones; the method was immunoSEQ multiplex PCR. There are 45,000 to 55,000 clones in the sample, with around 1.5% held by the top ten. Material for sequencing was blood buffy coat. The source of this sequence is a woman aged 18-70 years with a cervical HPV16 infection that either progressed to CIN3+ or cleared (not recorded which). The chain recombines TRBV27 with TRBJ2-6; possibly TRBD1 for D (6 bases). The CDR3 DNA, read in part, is TGTGCCAGCAGTCCGTGGGGGCTACGCTCTGGGGCCAACGTC. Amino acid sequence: CASSPWGLRSGANV. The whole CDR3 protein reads CASSPWGLRSGANVLTF. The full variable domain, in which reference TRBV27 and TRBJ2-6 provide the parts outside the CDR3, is EAQVTQNPRYLITVTGKKLTVTCSQNMNHEYMSWYRQDPGLGLRQIYYSMNVEVTDKGDVPEGYKVSRKEKRNFPLILESPSPNQTSLYFCASSPWGLRSGANVLTFGAGSRLTVL.